The clone carrying this TCR beta chain was observed a handful of times. Its specificity is unknown. This entry is derived from a study of cytomegalovirus exposure and HLA in healthy donors. Study-level background: Around 80 million unique TCRs from HLA-typed donors were held in an early data release.

From germline, CDR1 is SGHTA and CDR2 FQGNSA. V was pared by 1 base and J by 3 bases, with 15 bases between. This CDR3 contains 16 residues. With 60 Vbeta and 13 Jbeta primers, the PCR was carried out. This table comes from immunoSEQ multiplex PCR, and its TCRdb copy is limited to in-frame clones, with some not included. The table includes 150,000 to 250,000 clones, 79% detected once. Study outcomes and limitations: A later analysis showed TCR association rates differing by HLA locus, peaking at DRB1 and lowest at HLA-C. Analysis performed later found about 18,000 TCR beta sequences associated with HLA alleles at 0.05 false discovery rate. Indistinguishable V segments, including TRBV6-2 and TRBV6-3, were excluded.

The sample was PBMCs. The chain combines TRBV7-2 with TRBJ1-1; D not resolved. The TCR was taken from a woman aged 25-40 years in good health and CMV-seropositive. This CDR3 reads CASSLGWGGMYTEAFF. CDR3 nucleotide sequence: TGTGCCAGCAGCTTAGGGTGGGGAGGGATGTACACTGAAGCTTTCTTT.